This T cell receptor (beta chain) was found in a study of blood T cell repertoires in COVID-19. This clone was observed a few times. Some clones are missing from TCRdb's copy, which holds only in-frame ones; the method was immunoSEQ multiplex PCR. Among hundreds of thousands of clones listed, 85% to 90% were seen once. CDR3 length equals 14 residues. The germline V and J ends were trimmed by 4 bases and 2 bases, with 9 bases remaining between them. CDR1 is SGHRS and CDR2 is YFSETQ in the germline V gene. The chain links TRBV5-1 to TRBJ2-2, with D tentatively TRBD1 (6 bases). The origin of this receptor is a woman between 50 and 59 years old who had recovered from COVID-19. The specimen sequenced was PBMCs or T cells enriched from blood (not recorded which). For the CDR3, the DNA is TGCGCCAGCAGCACCAGGGGCAACACCGGGGAGCTGTTTTTT. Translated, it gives CASSTRGNTGELFF. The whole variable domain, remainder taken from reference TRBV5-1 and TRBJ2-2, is KAGVTQTPRYLIKTRGQQVTLSCSPISGHRSVSWYQQTPGQGLQFLFEYFSETQRNKGNFPGRFSGRQFSNSRSEMNVSTLELGDSALYLCASSTRGNTGELFFGEGSRLTVL.